This TCR beta chain originates from a study of tumor-infiltrating lymphocytes in primary liver carcinoma. In the study overall: Tumor stage was T1-T3 N0M0, and tumor size was about 4 to 11 cm across.

The researchers produced TCR beta cDNA from approximately 0.45 ug total RNA with a constant-region primer. Construction of TCR beta libraries relied on three successive nested multiplex PCR rounds employing slightly modified ARM-PCR. Rounds one and two of PCR, each of about 10 cycles, were primed with TRBV1-TRBV30 forward primers and a C-beta reverse primer. Via MiXCR, TCRdb re-called the multiplex PCR reads, giving one row per CDR3 protein. The data contain about 84,000 distinct CDR3 sequences, 55% to 85% of them singletons. The source material, about 17-31 mg of unsorted bulk tissue, was used to co-extract RNA and DNA. This clonotype has only one observation. Lacking the conserved final phenylalanine or tryptophan, this CDR3 likely reflects a read error. Germline V gene sequence: CDR1 SEHNR, CDR2 FQNEAQ (reference sequence). The CDR3 covers 11 residues.

This TCR was sampled from a middle-aged man with primary liver carcinoma and hepatitis B virus infection. This sequence joins TRBV7-9 and TRBJ1-1; D is perhaps TRBD1 (5 bases). The specimen was liver tumor tissue from sampling region 1. Subset indicated: tumor region T1, superior pole. CDR3 DNA sequence: TGTGACAGCAGCTTAGGGGCCGGAGCTTTCTTA. Translated, it gives CDSSLGAGAFL.